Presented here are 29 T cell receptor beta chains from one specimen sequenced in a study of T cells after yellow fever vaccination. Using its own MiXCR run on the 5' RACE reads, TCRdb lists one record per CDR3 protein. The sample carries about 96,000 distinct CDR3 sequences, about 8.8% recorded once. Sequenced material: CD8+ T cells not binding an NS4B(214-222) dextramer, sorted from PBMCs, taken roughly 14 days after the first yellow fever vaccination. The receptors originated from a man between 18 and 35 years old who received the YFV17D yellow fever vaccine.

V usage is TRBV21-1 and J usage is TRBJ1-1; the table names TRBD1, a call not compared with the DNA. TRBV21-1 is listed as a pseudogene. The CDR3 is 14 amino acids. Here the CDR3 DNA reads TGTGCCAGCGTAGAGGGGGCCACGGCGACTGAAGCTTTCTTT. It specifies CASVEGATATEAFF.

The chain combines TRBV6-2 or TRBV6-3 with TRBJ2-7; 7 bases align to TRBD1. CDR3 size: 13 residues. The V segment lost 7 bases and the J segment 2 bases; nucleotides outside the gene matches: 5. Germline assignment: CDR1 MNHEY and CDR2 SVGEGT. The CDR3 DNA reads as TGTGCCAGCAATTCGGACAGGACCTACGAGCAGTACGTC. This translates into CASNSDRTYEQYV.

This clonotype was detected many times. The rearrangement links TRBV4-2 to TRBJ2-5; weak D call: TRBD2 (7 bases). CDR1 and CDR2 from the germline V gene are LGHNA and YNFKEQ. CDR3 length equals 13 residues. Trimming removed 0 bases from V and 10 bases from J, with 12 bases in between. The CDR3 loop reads CASSQDVGGDQYF. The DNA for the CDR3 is TGTGCCAGCAGCCAAGACGTAGGGGGGGACCAGTACTTC.

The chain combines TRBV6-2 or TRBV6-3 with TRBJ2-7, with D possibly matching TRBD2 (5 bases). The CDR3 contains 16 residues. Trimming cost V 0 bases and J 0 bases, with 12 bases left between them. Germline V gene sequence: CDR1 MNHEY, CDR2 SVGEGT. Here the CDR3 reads CASSYSPRGLSYEQYV. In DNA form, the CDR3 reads TGTGCCAGCAGTTACTCGCCGAGAGGGCTCTCCTACGAGCAGTACGTC.

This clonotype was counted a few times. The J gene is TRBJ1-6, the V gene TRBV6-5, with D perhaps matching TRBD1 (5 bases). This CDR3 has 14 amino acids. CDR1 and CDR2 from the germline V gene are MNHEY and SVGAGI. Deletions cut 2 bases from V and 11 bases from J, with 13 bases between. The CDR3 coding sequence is TGTGCCAGCAGTTACCCAAGCAGGGAAGCACCCCTCCACTTT. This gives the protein CASSYPSREAPLHF.

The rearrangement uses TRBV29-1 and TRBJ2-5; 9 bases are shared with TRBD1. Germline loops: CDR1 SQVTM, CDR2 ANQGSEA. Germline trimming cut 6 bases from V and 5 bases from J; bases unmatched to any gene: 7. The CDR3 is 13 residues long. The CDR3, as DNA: TGCAGCGTACCACAGGGGGCAGGGGAGACCCAGTACTTC. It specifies CSVPQGAGETQYF.

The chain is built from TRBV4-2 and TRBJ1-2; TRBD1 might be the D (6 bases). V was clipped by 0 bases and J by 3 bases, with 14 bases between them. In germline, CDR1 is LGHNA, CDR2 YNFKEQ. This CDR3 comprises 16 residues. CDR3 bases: TGTGCCAGCAGCCAAGAGTACAGGGCGGGGGACTATGGCTACACCTTC. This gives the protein CASSQEYRAGDYGYTF.

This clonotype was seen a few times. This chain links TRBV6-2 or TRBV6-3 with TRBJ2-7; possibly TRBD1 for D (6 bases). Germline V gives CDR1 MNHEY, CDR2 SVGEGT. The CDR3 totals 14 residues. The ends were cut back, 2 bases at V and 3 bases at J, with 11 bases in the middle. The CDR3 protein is CASSYRDRLYEQYF. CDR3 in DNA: TGTGCCAGCAGTTACAGAGACAGGCTCTACGAGCAGTACTTC.

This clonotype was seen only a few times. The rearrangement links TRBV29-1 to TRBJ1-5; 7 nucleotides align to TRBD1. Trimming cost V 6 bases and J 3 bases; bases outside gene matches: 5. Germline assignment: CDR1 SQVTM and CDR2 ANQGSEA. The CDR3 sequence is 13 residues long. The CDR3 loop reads CSVDTGDNQPQHF. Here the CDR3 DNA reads TGCAGCGTGGATACAGGGGACAATCAGCCCCAGCATTTT.

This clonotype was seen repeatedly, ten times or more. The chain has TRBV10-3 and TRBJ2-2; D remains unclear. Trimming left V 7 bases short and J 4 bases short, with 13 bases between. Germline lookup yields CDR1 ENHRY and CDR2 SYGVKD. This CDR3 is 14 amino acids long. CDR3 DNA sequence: TGTGCCATCAATGACGTTGATGGCACCGGGGAGCTGTTTTTT. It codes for CAINDVDGTGELFF.

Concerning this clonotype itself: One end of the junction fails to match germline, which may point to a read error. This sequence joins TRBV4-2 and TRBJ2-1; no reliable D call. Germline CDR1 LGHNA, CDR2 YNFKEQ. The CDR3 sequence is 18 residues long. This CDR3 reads CASSEEEGRFRSYNEQFF. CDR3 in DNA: TGTGCCAGCAGCGAAGAGGAAGGACGGTTTAGATCCTACAATGAGCAGTTCTTC.

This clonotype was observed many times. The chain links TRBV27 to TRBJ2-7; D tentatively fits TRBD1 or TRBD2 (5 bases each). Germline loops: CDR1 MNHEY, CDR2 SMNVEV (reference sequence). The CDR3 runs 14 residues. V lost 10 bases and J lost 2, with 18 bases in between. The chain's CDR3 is CATHPGGGTYEQYF. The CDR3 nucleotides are TGTGCCACACACCCTGGGGGTGGTACCTACGAGCAGTACTTC.

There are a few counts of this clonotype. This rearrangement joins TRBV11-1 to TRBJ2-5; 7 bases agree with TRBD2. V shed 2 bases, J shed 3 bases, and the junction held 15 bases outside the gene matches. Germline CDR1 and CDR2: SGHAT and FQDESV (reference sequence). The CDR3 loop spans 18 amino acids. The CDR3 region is CASSLNPAGRPNKETQYF. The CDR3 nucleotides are TGTGCCAGCAGCTTAAATCCAGCGGGGCGACCAAATAAAGAGACCCAGTACTTC.

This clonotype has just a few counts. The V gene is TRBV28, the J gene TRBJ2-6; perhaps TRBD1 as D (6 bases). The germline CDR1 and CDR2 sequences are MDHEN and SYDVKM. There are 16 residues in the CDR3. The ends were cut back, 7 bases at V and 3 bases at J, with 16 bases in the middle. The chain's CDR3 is CASNGQPLSGANVLTF. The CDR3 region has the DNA TGTGCCAGCAATGGACAGCCCCTGAGTGGGGCCAACGTCCTGACTTTC.

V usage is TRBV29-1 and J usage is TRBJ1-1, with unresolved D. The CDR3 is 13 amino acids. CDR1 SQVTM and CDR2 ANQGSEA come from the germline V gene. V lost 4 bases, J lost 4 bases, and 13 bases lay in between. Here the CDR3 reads CSVARNWVTEAFF. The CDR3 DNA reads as TGCAGCGTTGCACGCAATTGGGTCACTGAAGCTTTCTTT.

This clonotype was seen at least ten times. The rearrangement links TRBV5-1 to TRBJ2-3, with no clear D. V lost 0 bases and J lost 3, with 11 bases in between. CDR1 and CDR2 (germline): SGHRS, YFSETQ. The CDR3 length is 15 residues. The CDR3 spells CASSLESATTDTQYF. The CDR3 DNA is TGCGCCAGCAGCTTGGAGAGCGCAACTACAGATACGCAGTATTTT.

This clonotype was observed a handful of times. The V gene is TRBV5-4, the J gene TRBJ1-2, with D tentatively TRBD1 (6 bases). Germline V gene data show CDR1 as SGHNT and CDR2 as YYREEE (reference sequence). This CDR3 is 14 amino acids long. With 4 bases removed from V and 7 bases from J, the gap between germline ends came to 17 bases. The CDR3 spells CASSPGAVTSGYTF. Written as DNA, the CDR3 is TGTGCCAGCAGCCCAGGGGCGGTAACTAGTGGCTACACCTTC.

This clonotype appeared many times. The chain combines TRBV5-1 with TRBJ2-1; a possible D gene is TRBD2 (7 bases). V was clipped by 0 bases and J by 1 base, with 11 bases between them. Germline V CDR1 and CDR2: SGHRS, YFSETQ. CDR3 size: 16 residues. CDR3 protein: CASSLVAGASYNEQFF. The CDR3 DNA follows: TGCGCCAGCAGCTTGGTGGCGGGGGCTTCCTACAATGAGCAGTTCTTC.

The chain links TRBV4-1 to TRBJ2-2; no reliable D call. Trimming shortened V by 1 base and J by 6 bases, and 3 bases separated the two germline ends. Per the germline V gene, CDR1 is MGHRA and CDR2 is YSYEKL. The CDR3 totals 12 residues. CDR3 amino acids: CASSQASGELFF. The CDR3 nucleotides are TGCGCCAGCAGCCAAGCCTCCGGGGAGCTGTTTTTT.

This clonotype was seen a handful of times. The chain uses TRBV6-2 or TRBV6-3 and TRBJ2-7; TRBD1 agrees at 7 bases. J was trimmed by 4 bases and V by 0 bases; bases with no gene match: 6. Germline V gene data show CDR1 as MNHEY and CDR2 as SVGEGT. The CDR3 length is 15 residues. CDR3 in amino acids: CASSYSIGTDYEQYV. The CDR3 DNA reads TGTGCCAGCAGTTACTCAATCGGGACAGATTACGAGCAGTACGTC.

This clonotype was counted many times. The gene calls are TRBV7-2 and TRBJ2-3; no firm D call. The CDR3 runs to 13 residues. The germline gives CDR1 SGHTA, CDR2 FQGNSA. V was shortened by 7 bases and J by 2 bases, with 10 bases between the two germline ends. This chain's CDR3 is CASIFYSTDTQYF. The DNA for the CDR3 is TGTGCCAGCATCTTCTATTCCACAGATACGCAGTATTTT.

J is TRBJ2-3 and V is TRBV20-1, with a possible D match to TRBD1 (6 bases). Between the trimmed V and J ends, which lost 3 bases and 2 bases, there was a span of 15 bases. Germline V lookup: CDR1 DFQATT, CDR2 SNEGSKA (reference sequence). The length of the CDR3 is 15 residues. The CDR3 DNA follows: TGCAGTGCTAGGGCCCCGGACAGTTTCACAGATACGCAGTATTTT. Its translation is CSARAPDSFTDTQYF.

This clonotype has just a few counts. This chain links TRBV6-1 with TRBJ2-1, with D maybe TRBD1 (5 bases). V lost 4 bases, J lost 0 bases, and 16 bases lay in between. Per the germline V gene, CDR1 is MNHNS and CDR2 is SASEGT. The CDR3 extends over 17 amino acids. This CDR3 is CASSAPEKGYSYNEQFF. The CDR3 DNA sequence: TGTGCCAGCAGTGCCCCCGAAAAGGGGTACTCCTACAATGAGCAGTTCTTC.

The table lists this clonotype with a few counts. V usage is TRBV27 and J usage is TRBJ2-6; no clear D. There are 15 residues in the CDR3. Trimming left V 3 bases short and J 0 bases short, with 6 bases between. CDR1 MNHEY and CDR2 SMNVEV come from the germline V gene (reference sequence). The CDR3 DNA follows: TGTGCCAGCAGTTTGTGGGGCTCTGGGGCCAACGTCCTGACTTTC. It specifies CASSLWGSGANVLTF.

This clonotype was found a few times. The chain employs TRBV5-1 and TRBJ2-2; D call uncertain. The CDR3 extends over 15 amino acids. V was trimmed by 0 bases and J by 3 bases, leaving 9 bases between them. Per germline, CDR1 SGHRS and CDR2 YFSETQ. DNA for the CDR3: TGCGCCAGCAGCTTGGGAGTTCGTGACACCGGGGAGCTGTTTTTT. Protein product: CASSLGVRDTGELFF.

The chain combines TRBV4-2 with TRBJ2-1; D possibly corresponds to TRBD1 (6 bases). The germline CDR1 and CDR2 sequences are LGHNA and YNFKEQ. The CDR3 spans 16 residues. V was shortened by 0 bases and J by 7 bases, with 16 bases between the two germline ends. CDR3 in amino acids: CASSQDAQGWLNEQFF. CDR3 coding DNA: TGTGCCAGCAGCCAAGATGCTCAGGGGTGGTTAAATGAGCAGTTCTTC.

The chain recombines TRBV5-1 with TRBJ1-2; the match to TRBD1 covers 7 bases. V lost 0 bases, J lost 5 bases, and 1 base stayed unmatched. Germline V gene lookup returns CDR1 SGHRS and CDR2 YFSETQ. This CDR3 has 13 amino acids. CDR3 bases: TGCGCCAGCAGCTTGGGCAGGGGGTATGGCTACACCTTC. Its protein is CASSLGRGYGYTF.

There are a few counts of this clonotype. This CDR3 reads CASSLWGDGGFYEQYV. The CDR3 nucleotides are TGTGCCAGCAGCTTATGGGGGGACGGAGGGTTCTACGAGCAGTACGTC. The genes are TRBV7-2 and TRBJ2-7; tentative D call: TRBD2 (6 bases). The CDR3 is 16 amino acids. V lost 2 bases, J lost 3 bases, and 17 bases lay in between. In germline, CDR1 is SGHTA, CDR2 FQGNSA.

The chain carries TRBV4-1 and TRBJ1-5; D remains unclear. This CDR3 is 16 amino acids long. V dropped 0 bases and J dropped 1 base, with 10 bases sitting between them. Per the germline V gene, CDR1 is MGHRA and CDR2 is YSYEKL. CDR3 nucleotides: TGCGCCAGCAGCCAAGATCGGCCGAGGAGCAATCAGCCCCAGCATTTT. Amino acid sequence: CASSQDRPRSNQPQHF.